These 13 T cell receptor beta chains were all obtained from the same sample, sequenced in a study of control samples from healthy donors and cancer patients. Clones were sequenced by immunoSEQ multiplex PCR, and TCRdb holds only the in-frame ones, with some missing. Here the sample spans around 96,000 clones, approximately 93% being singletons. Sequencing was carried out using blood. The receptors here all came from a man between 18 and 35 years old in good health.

The CDR3 DNA sequence: TGTGCCAGCAGTTTATCGTACAGGGAGGATTTGGACTATGGCTACACCTTC. Translation gives CASSLSYREDLDYGYTF. The chain links TRBV27 to TRBJ1-2; D possibly corresponds to TRBD1 (6 bases). Trimming left V 0 bases short and J 3 bases short, with 17 bases between. CDR3 length equals 17 residues. Germline lookup yields CDR1 MNHEY and CDR2 SMNVEV (reference sequence).

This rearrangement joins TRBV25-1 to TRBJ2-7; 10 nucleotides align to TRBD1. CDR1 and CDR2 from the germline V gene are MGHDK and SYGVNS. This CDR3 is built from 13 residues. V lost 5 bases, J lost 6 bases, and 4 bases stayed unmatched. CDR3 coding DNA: TGTGCCAGCAGTCCCGGGACAGGGGCCGAGCAGTACTTC. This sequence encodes CASSPGTGAEQYF.

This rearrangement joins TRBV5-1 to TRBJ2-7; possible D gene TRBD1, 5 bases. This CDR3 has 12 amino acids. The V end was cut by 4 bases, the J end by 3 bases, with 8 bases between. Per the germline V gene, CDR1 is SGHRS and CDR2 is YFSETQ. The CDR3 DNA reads TGCGCCAGCAGCGCCGACAGCTACGAGCAGTACTTC. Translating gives CASSADSYEQYF.

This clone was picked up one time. The CDR3 loop reads CASSQNGRVDEQFF. The CDR3 DNA follows: TGTGCCAGCAGCCAAAATGGGCGGGTGGATGAGCAGTTCTTC. The rearrangement uses TRBV11-1 and TRBJ2-1; maybe TRBD2 (5 bases). The CDR3 runs 14 residues. Germline CDR1 SGHAT, CDR2 FQDESV (reference sequence). Deletions cut 5 bases from V and 8 bases from J, with 16 bases between.

CDR3 loop: CATSREGTIGGYTF. The CDR3 DNA sequence: TGTGCCACCAGCAGAGAAGGGACAATAGGCGGCTACACCTTC. The rearrangement joins TRBV15 to TRBJ1-2; D might be TRBD1 (6 bases). The CDR3 extends over 14 amino acids. V was shortened by 0 bases and J by 8 bases, with 13 bases between the two germline ends. Germline CDR1 reads LNHNV; CDR2 reads YYDKDF (reference sequence).

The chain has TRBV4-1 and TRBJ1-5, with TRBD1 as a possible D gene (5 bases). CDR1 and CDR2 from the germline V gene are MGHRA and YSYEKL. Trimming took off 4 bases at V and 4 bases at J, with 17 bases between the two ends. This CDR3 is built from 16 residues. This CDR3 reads CASSPRGGDKNQPQHF. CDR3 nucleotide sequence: TGCGCCAGCAGCCCCCGGGGAGGGGATAAGAATCAGCCCCAGCATTTT.

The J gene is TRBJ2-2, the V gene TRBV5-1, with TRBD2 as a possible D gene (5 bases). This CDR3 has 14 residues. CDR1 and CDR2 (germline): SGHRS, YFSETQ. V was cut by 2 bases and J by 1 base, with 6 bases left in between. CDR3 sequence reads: CASSLRENTGELFF. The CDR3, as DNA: TGCGCCAGCAGCTTACGGGAGAACACCGGGGAGCTGTTTTTT.

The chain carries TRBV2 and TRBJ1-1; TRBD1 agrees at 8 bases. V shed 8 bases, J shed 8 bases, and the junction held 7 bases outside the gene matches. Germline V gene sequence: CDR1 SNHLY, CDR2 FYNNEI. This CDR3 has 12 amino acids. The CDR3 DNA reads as TGTGCCAGCCCAAGGACAGGGAGGGAAGCTTTCTTT. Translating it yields CASPRTGREAFF.

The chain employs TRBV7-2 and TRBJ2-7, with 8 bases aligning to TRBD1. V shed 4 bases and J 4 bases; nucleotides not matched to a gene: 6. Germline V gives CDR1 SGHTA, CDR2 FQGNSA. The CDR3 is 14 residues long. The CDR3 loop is CASSSPTGGYEQYF. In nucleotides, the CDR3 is TGTGCCAGCAGCTCACCCACAGGGGGGTACGAGCAGTACTTC.

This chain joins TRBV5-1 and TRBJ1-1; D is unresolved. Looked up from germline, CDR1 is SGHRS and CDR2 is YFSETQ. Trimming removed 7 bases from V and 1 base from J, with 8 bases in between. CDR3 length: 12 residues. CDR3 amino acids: CASGPKNTEAFF. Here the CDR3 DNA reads TGCGCCAGCGGGCCGAAGAACACTGAAGCTTTCTTT.

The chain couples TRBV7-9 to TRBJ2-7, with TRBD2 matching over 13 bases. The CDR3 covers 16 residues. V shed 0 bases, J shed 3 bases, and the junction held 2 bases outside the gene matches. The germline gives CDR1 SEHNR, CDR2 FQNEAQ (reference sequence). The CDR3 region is CASSLAGLAGDYEQYF. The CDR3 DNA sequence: TGTGCCAGCAGCTTAGCCGGACTAGCGGGGGACTACGAGCAGTACTTC.

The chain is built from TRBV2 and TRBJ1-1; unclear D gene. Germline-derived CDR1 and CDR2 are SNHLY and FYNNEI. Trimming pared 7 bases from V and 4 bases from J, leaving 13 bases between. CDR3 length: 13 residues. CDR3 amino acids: CASMKFHGTEAFF. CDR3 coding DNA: TGTGCCAGCATGAAGTTCCATGGCACTGAAGCTTTCTTT.

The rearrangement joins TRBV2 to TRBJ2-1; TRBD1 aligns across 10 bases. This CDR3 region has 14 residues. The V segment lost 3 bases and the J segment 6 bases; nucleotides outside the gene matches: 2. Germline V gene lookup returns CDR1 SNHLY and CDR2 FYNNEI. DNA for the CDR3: TGTGCCAGCAGTGAGAGGACAGGGGGCAATGAGCAGTTCTTC. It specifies CASSERTGGNEQFF. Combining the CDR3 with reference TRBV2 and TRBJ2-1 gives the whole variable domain EPEVTQTPSHQVTQMGQEVILRCVPISNHLYFYWYRQILGQKVEFLVSFYNNEISEKSEIFDDQFSVERPDGSNFTLKIRSTKLEDSAMYFCASSERTGGNEQFFGPGTRLTVL.